This T cell receptor (beta chain) was observed in a study of post-analysis software for immune sequencing data. Findings of the study overall: Roughly five TRBV segments appeared more often in patients than in controls, and TRBV5-6, TRBV5-1 and TRBV20-1 were among these. Controls significantly exceeded multiple sclerosis patients in normalized Chao1 diversity.

V was cut by 4 bases and J by 6 bases, with 17 bases left in between. This CDR3 comprises 14 residues. Per germline, CDR1 SGHRS and CDR2 YFSETQ. Included in the TCR beta cDNA libraries were unique molecular identifiers. The T cell input of roughly 0.9 to 10 million gave approximately 460,000 cDNA molecules. One entry per CDR3 protein results from TCRdb running MiXCR on the PCR reads. The repertoire holds 350,000 to 450,000 distinct CDR3 sequences, with less than 35% as singletons. Details on this clonotype: Its cognate antigen is unknown.

The V and J genes are TRBV5-1 and TRBJ2-7; D remains unclear. The sample consisted of blood. The TCR comes from a girl aged 10-17 years with multiple sclerosis. In DNA, the CDR3 is TGCGCCAGCAGCCATATAAAGGTCAGCATCGAGCAGTACTTC. Amino acid sequence: CASSHIKVSIEQYF.